Listed below are T cell receptor beta chains from one sample, sequenced in a study of identifying expanded T cells in peripheral blood. Using immunoSEQ multiplex PCR, the repertoire was profiled, and TCRdb retains in-frame clones only, with some absent. Among 70,000 to 100,000 clones listed, 88% were seen once. Sequences were obtained from blood. These receptors came from a person aged 18 to 75 in good health. CDR3s leave out the opening cysteine and the closing phenylalanine or tryptophan. D genes are given only for firm matches.

CDR3aa: ASSGDRNTEAF
v_gene: TRBV11-2
d_gene: TRBD1

CDR3aa: ATSLSQSNEKLF
v_gene: TRBV6-5
d_gene: .

CDR3aa: ASSPSWLANYGYT
v_gene: TRBV4-1
d_gene: .

CDR3aa: ASSAGTEFYEQY
v_gene: TRBV9
d_gene: TRBD1

CDR3aa: ASSKRGAGANVLT
v_gene: TRBV7-2
d_gene: .

CDR3aa: ASSSQGPHGPGELF
v_gene: TRBV18
d_gene: .

CDR3aa: ASSQGNYGYT
v_gene: TRBV4-3
d_gene: .

CDR3aa: ASSATGNSYNSPLH
v_gene: TRBV5-4
d_gene: .

CDR3aa: ASSLVGTSGGPPQY
v_gene: TRBV7-6
d_gene: TRBD2

CDR3aa: ATSRKQGADTEAF
v_gene: TRBV15
d_gene: TRBD1

CDR3aa: ASTFPDRGGPGELF
v_gene: TRBV6-6
d_gene: TRBD1

CDR3aa: ASSKRHRAGGNQPQH
v_gene: TRBV21-1
d_gene: .

CDR3aa: ASIKVRGVRPQH
v_gene: TRBV28
d_gene: .